This record covers a single TCR beta chain. Its antigen target is currently unknown. Relative to the germline gene, one junction end is altered; a read error may explain this. RNA was isolated from bulk unsorted tissue, and RNA quality was assessed with a NanoDrop ND-1000 and an Agilent 2100. Donors were newly diagnosed lung cancer patients admitted for thoracic surgery in China between August and November 2014, without prior chemotherapy. Anyone who had undergone radiotherapy or chemotherapy before, or who had another cancer at the same time, was left out of the study. Pieces of surgical tissue measuring roughly 1-2.1 cm3 were kept in RNAlater solution and held at -80 degrees C until needed. This specimen belongs to a study of tumor and adjacent non-tumor tissue in lung cancer (dated by TCRdb to about 2018). Turning to the overall study: The cohort included roughly 11 adenocarcinoma, a couple of squamous cell carcinoma and 1 small cell lung cancer patients. TCRbeta CDR3 sequencing was performed on thirty paired specimens, with one tumor sample and one normal lung sample collected per patient. Using bulk TCRbeta repertoires from over twelve lung cancer patients, the study set lung tumor tissue side by side with matched distant non-tumor lung tissue. A total of around 130,000,000 productive TCRbeta reads were generated by sequencing, corresponding to an average of roughly 4.1 million reads per sample. Among the 15 or so patients, ages ranged from about 31 to 85 years, approximately 10 were men and 5 were women, and disease was TNM stage I to III. The paper's findings and limits, for the study overall: Significantly higher TCR diversity was found in younger patients, and higher tumor TCR diversity was associated with shorter overall and disease-free survival. Peripheral blood was not sequenced, so blood TCRbeta repertoires were not examined in the lung cancer patients of the study. Only around 15 patients were included in the cohort, and the need for larger samples and more detailed clinical data was noted by the authors. The sequencing platform is not named in the methods, and unique molecular identifiers are not mentioned. Tumor tissue showed significantly higher TCR diversity (inverse Simpson) than normal lung tissue, at about 400 vs 150 (P = 0.0075, Mann-Whitney U test). The top 100 clones accounted for a significantly larger cumulative portion of the repertoire in normal lung than in tumor tissue.

The library relied on multiplex PCR. The sequencer listed for this sample is Illumina HiSeq 2500. TCRbeta libraries were built by three rounds of nested PCR using primers (Table S4), following protocols modified from ARM-PCR. PCR products of 200-500 bp were gel-excised and purified with the QIAquick gel extraction kit before sequencing. The authors' pipeline ran thus. Trimmomatic was used to clean the reads, FLASH was used to merge the reads into complete CDR3 sequences, and MiTCR was used to assign the reads to V(D)J germline segments. VDJtools was used to compute clonal diversity as the inverse Simpson's index. In-frame sequences without a premature stop codon were defined as productive reads. In TCRdb, the public reads were trimmed at Q25 with fastp and aligned with MiXCR, with productive beta chains retained. Duplicate CDR3 protein sequences are folded into a single record with the most common DNA and genes. The V and J calls follow TCRdb's processing rather than the paper's. This sample holds 60,000 to 85,000 distinct CDR3 sequences; around 78% were observed only once. About 30% of the sample goes to the ten largest clones.

The CDR3 spans 14 residues, from the cysteine through the phenylalanine. Only the CDR3 DNA stays, 42 bases, in frame from base 1. For CDR1 and CDR2, the germline V gene lists MNHEY and SVGEGT. This sequence originates from a man aged 55 to 70 with non-small cell lung cancer. The V and J segments used are TRBV6-2 or TRBV6-3 and TRBJ2-7, and 7 junctional nucleotides match TRBD2. Sequenced: lung tumor tissue. The CDR3 reads as follows: CVSSYGGLGSVQYF. Here is the DNA: TGTGTCAGCAGTTATGGTGGACTAGGGAGCGTGCAGTACTTC.